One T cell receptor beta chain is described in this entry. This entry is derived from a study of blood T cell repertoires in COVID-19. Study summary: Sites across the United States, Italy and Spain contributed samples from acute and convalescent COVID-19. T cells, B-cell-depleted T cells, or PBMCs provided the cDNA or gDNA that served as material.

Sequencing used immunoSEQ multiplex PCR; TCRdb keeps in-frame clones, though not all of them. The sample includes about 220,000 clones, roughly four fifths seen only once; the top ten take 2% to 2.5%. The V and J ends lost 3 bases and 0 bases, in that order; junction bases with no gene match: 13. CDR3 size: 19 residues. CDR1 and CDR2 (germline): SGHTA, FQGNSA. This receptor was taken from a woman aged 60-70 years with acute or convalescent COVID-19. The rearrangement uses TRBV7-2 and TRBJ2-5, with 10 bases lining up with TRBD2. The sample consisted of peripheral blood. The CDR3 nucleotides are TGTGCCAGCAGCTTGGGGCTAGCGGGGGTCCCCCGGTACCAAGAGACCCAGTACTTC. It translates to CASSLGLAGVPRYQETQYF. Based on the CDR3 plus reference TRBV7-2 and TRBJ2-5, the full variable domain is GAGVSQSPSNKVTEKGKDVELRCDPISGHTALYWYRQSLGQGLEFLIYFQGNSAPDKSGLPSDRFSAERTGGSVSTLTIQRTQQEDSAVYLCASSLGLAGVPRYQETQYFGPGTRLLVL.